One TCR beta chain is described in this entry. Its antigen has not been determined. Base qualities are not provided; no much larger clone lies one nucleotide away. TCRbeta CDR3 regions were amplified from genomic DNA by means of the immunoSEQ Assay, a bias-controlled multiplex PCR. In the paper's pipeline: Nucleated cell counts per sample were estimated from amplification of reference gene primers within the assay. Sequence reads were collapsed and filtered to measure the absolute abundance of every unique TCRbeta CDR3 rearrangement. Productive Simpson clonality was computed per sample as the square root of Simpson's diversity index over productive rearrangements. TCRdb's version of the immuneACCESS table is confined to in-frame rearrangements and falls short of the full clone set. An unresolved V gene accounts for under half of the shortfall where checked; the remainder is of unknown origin. The DNA was the basis for D and trimming; V, J and clone size are from that table. In this sample the table shows some 390,000 clones, about 87% of which occur a single time. 2.5% to 3.5% of the sample belongs to the ten largest clones.

Whole blood was collected in K2EDTA tubes by collaborating institutions according to the institutions' own protocols. For TCRbeta analysis, collaborator samples were shipped as frozen whole blood, as isolated PBMCs, or as DNA extracted from either sample type. This record belongs to a study of blood T cell repertoires in COVID-19 (dated by TCRdb to the early 2020s). At the level of the whole study: The collaborator samples originated in the United States, Italy and Spain and spanned the acute and convalescent phases of COVID-19. Subjects who had been exposed to COVID-19, were actively infected with it, or had recovered from it provided the deeply sampled blood TCRbeta repertoires that made up the dataset. Nearly every sample came with metadata listing a de-identified subject ID, COVID-19 status, age in years and sex. The samples were drawn from two sources: the first 160 participants of the ongoing ImmuneRACE study, and 1,254 subjects contributed by 6 global collaborators. Where available, HLA class I and class II types were taken from metadata supplied by the sample provider and were not determined by assay-based typing. The material from the prospective study consisted of cDNA or gDNA derived from T cells, B-cell-depleted T cells, or PBMCs. A freely available public database, intended as a resource for researchers studying the immune response to SARS-CoV-2, is where the repertoires were released. What the authors observed across the whole study: How much clinical and demographic metadata was included differed by source and by participant, and the metadata was provided uncurated.

The CDR3 runs 13 amino acids, cysteine and phenylalanine included. Only the CDR3 region is kept as DNA, spanning 39 bases read in frame from base 1. As encoded in the germline V gene, CDR1 is MNHEY while CDR2 is SVGAGI. Trimming leaves V shorter by 6 bases and J shorter by 4 bases, with the junction holding 4 bases beyond the gene matches. The receptor was derived from a human donor in a cohort sampled during active COVID-19. The chain joins TRBV6-5 to TRBJ2-5, and 8 junction bases match TRBD1. Sequencing was carried out using peripheral blood. The nucleotides read TGTGCCAGCAGCAGGGGGCGCAGAGAGACCCAGTACTTC. It specifies CASSRGRRETQYF.